This T cell receptor (beta chain) is from a study of control samples from healthy donors and cancer patients (TCRdb year 2020). The library was prepared using the immunoSEQ multiplex PCR assay. The table was pulled from immuneACCESS by TCRdb, which kept in-frame rearrangements only. Such tables lose some clones; where checked, under half of the loss comes from unresolved V genes, and the rest has no known cause. Across this sample there are 85,000 to 120,000 clones, with 92% seen only once. In total, the top ten clones hold under 2.5% of the sample. The count of this clone is one. It has no known antigen specificity. Nothing much larger sits one base from this clone, and base qualities are not available. The sequencing sample was made of blood. The receptor was isolated from a woman under 30 in good health.

The base sequence is TGTGCCAGCAGCTTAGCGGGCAGGCCCTACGAGCAGTACTTC. Translated, it gives CASSLAGRPYEQYF. Recombination joined TRBV7-2 with TRBJ2-7; the D gene cannot be named for sure. V loses 0 bases, J loses 2 bases, and the germline ends lie 8 bases apart. CDR1 SGHTA and CDR2 FQGNSA are derived from the germline V gene. From the cysteine through the phenylalanine, the CDR3 covers 14 amino acids. The CDR3 DNA has 42 bases and is translated from base 1.